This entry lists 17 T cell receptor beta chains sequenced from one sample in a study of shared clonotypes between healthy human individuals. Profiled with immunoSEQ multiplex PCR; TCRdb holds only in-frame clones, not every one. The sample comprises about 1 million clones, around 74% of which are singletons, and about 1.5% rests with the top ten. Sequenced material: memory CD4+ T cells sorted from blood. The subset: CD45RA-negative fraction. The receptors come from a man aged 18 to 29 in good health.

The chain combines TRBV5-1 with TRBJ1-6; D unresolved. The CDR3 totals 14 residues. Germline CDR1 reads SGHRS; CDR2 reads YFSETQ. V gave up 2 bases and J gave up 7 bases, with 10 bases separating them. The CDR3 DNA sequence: TGCGCCAGCAGCTTCGGCAGCTTGAATTCACCCCTCCACTTT. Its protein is CASSFGSLNSPLHF.

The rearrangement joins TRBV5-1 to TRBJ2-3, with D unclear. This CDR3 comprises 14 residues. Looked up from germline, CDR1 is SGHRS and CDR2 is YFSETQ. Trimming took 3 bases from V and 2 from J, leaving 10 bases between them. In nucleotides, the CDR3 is TGCGCCAGCAGCTCCTTCGCGCTCACAGATACGCAGTATTTT. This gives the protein CASSSFALTDTQYF.

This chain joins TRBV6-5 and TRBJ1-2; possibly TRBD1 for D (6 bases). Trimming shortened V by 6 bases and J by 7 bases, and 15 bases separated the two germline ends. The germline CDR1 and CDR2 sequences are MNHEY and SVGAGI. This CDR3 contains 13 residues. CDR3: CASSTGPRRGYTF. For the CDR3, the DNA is TGTGCCAGCAGCACAGGGCCGAGGCGTGGCTACACCTTC.

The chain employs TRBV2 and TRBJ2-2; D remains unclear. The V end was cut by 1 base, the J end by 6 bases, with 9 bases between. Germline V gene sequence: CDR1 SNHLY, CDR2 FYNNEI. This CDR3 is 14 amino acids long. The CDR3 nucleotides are TGTGCCAGCAGTGAAGACCGAGTGGCCGGGGAGCTGTTTTTT. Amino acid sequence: CASSEDRVAGELFF.

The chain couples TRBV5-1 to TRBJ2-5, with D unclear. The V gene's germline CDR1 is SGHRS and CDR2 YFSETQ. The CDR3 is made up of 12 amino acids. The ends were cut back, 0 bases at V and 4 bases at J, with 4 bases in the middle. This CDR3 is CASSLVSETQYF. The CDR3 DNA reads TGCGCCAGCAGCTTGGTCTCAGAGACCCAGTACTTC.

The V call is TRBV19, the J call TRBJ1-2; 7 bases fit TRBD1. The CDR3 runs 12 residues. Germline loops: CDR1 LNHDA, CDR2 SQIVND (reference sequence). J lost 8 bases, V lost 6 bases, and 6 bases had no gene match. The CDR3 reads CASRQGEGGYTF. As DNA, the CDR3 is TGTGCCAGTAGGCAGGGGGAAGGAGGCTACACCTTC.

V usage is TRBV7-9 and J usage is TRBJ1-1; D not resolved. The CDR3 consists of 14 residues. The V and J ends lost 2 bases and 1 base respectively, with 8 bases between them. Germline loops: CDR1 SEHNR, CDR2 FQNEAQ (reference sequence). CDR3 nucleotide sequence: TGTGCCAGCAGCTTATCGGGGTGGAACACTGAAGCTTTCTTT. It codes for CASSLSGWNTEAFF.

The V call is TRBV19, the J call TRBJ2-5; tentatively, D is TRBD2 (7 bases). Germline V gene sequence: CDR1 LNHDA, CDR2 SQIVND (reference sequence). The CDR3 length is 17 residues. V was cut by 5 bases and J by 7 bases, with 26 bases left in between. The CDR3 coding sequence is TGTGCCAGTAGTCATACTAAGGCGGGGGCCCGGCCAGGGACCCAGTACTTC. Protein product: CASSHTKAGARPGTQYF. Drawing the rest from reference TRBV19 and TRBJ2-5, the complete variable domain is DGGITQSPKYLFRKEGQNVTLSCEQNLNHDAMYWYRQDPGQGLRLIYYSQIVNDFQKGDIAEGYSVSREKKESFPLTVTSAQKNPTAFYLCASSHTKAGARPGTQYFGPGTRLLVL.

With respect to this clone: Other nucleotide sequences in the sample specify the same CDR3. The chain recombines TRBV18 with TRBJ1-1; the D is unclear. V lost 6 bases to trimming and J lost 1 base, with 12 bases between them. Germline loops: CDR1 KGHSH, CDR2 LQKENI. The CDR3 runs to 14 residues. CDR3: CASSPGGTNTEAFF. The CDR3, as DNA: TGTGCCAGCTCCCCAGGAGGAACGAACACTGAAGCTTTCTTT.

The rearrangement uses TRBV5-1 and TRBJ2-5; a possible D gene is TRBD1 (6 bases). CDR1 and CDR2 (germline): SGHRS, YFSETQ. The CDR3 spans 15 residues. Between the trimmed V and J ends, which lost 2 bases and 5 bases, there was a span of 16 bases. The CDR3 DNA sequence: TGCGCCAGCAGCTTTAGTGGGGGCGCAGAGGAGACCCAGTACTTC. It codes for CASSFSGGAEETQYF.

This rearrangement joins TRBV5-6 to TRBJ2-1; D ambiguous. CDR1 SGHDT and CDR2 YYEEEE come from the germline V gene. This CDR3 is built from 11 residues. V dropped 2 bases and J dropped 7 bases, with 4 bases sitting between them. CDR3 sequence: CASSFVNEQFF. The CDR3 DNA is TGTGCCAGCAGCTTCGTGAATGAGCAGTTCTTC.

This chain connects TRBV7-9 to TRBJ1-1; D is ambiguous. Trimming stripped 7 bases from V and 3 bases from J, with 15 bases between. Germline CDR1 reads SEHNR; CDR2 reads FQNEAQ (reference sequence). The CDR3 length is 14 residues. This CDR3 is CASTERRFYTEAFF. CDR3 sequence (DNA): TGTGCCAGCACCGAAAGAAGATTTTACACTGAAGCTTTCTTT.

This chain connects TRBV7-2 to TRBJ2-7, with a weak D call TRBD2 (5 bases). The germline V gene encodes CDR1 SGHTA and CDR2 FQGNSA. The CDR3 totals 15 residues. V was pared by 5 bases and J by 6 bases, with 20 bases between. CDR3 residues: CASSPSNGFGSEQYF. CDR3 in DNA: TGTGCCAGCAGCCCTAGCAACGGGTTCGGTAGCGAGCAGTACTTC.

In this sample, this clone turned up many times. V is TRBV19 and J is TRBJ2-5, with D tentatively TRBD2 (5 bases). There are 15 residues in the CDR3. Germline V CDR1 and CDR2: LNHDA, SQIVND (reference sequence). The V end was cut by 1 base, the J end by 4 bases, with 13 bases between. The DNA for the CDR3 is TGTGCCAGTAGTATAGGGTCGGGGAGACCAGAGACCCAGTACTTC. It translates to CASSIGSGRPETQYF.

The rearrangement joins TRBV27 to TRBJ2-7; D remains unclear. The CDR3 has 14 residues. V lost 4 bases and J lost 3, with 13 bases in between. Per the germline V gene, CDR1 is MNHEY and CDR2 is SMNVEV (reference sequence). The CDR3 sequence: CASSSRIGFYEQYF. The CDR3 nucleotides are TGTGCCAGCAGTTCCCGGATCGGGTTCTACGAGCAGTACTTC.

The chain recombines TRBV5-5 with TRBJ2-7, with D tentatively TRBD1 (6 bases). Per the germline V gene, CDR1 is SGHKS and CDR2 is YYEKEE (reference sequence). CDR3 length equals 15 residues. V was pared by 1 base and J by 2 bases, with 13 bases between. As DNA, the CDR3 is TGTGCCAGCAGCTTGAACAGGGAGAGTACCTACGAGCAGTACTTC. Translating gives CASSLNRESTYEQYF.

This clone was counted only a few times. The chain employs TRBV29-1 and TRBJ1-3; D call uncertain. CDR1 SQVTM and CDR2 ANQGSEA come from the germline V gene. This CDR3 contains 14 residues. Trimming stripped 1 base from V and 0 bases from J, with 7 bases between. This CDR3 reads CSVEAALSGNTIYF. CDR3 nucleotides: TGCAGCGTTGAAGCGGCTCTCTCTGGAAACACCATATATTTT.